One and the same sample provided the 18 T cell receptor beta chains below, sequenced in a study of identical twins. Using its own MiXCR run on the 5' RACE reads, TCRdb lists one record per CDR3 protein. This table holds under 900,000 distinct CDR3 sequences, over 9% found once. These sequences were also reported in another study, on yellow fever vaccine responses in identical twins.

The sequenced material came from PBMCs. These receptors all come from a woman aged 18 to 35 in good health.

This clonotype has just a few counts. CDR3 protein: CASSATDSNQPQHF. CDR3 bases: TGTGCCAGCAGTGCGACAGATAGCAATCAGCCCCAGCATTTT. This rearrangement joins TRBV2 to TRBJ1-5, with D perhaps matching TRBD1 (5 bases). V lost 4 bases and J lost 0, with 7 bases in between. Germline CDR1 reads SNHLY; CDR2 reads FYNNEI. The CDR3 contains 14 residues.

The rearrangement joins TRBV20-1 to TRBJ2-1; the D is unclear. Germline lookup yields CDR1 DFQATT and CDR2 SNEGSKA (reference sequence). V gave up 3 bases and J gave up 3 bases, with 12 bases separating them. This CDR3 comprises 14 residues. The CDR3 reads CSASLGSNYNEQFF. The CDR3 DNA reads TGCAGTGCTAGTCTAGGTAGCAACTACAATGAGCAGTTCTTC.

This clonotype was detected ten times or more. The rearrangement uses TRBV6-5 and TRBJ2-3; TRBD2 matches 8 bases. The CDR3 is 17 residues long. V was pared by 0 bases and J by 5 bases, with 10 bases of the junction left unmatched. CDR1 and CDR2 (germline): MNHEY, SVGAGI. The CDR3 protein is CASSYSIYAGGIDTQYF. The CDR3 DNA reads TGTGCCAGCAGTTACTCGATTTACGCGGGAGGAATAGATACGCAGTATTTT.

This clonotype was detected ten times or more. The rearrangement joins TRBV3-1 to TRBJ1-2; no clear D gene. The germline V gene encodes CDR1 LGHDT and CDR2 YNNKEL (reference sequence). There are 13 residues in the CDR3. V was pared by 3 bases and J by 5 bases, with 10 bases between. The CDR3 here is CASSQQIQYGYTF. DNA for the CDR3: TGTGCCAGCAGCCAGCAGATACAATATGGCTACACCTTC.

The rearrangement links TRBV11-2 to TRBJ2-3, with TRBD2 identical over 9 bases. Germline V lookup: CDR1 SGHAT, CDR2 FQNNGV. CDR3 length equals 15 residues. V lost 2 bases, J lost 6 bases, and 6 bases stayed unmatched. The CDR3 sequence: CASSLFIAGADTQYF. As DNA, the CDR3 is TGTGCCAGCAGCTTATTTATAGCGGGGGCCGATACGCAGTATTTT.

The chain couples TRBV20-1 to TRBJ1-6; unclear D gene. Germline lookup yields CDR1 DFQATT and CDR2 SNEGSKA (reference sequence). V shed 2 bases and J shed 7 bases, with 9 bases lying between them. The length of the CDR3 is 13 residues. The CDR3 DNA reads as TGCAGTGCTAGATTATTCGGGAATTCACCCCTCCACTTT. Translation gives CSARLFGNSPLHF.

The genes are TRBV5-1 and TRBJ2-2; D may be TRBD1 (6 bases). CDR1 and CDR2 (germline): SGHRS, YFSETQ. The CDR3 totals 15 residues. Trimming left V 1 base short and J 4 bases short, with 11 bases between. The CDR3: CASSLMGQTTGELFF. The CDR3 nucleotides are TGCGCCAGCAGCTTGATGGGACAAACCACCGGGGAGCTGTTTTTT.

The CDR3 DNA follows: TGTGCCAGCAGCCCAGAGCGGGGCAACTACGAGCAGTACTTC. This codes for CASSPERGNYEQYF. The gene calls are TRBV11-2 and TRBJ2-7; TRBD2 aligns across 7 bases. V shed 5 bases, J shed 3 bases, and the junction held 7 bases outside the gene matches. CDR1 is SGHAT and CDR2 is FQNNGV in the germline V gene. The CDR3 is 14 amino acids.

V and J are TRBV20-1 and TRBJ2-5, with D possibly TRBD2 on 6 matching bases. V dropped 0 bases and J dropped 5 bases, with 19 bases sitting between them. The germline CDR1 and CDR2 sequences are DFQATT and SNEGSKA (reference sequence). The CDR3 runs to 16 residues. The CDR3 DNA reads TGCAGTGCTAGAGATTCGCTAGCGCGAGGGTGGGAGACCCAGTACTTC. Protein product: CSARDSLARGWETQYF.

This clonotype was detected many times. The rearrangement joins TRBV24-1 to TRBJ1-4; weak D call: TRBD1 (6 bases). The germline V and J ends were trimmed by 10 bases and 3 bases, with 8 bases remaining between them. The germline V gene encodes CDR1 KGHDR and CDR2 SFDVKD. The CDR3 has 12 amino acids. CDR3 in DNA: TGTGCCACGGACAGTCCTAATGAAAAACTGTTTTTT. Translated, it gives CATDSPNEKLFF.

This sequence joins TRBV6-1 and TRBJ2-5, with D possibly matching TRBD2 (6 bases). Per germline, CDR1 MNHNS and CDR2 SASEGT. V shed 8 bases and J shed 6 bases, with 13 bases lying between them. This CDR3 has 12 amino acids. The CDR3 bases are TGTGCCAGCCTGCCCGGGAGAAAGACCCAGTACTTC. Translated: CASLPGRKTQYF.

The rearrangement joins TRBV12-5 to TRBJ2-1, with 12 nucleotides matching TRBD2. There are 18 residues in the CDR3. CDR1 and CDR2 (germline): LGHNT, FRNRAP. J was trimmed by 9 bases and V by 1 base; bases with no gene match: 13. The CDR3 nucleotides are TGTGCTAGTGGTTTGGAAACGAGACTAGCGGGAGTACTGGGTGAGCAGTTCTTC. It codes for CASGLETRLAGVLGEQFF.

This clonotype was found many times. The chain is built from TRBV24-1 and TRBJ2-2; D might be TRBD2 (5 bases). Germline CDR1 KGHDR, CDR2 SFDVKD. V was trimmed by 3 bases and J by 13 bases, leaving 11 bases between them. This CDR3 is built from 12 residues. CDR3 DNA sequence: TGTGCCACCAGTGATCGTCGGGATACGCTGTTTTTT. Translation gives CATSDRRDTLFF.

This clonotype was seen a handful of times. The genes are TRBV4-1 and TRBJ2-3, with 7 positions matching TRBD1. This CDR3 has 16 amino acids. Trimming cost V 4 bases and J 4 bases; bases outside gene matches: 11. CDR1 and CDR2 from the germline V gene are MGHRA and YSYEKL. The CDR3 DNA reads TGCGCCAGCAGCCTCGAGGCACAGGGGAGAGCAGATACGCAGTATTTT. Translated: CASSLEAQGRADTQYF.

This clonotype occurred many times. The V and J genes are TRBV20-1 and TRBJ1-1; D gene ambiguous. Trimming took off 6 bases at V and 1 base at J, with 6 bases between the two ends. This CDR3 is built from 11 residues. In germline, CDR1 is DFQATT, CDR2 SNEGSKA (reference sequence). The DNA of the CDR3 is TGCAGTGCCCTCAGGAACACTGAAGCTTTCTTT. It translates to CSALRNTEAFF.

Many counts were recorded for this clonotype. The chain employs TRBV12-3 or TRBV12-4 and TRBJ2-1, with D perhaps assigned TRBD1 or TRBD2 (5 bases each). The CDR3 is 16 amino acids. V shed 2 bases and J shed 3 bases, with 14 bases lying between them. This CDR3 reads CASSLKSGTFYNEQFF. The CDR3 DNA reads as TGTGCCAGCAGTTTAAAGTCGGGGACCTTCTACAATGAGCAGTTCTTC.

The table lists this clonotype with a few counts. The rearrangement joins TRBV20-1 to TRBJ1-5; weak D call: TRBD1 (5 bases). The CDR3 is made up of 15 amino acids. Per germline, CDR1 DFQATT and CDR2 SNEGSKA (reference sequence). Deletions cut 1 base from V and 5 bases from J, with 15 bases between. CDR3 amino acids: CSARGVGRADQPQHF. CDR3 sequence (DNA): TGCAGTGCTAGAGGGGTCGGCAGGGCCGATCAGCCCCAGCATTTT.

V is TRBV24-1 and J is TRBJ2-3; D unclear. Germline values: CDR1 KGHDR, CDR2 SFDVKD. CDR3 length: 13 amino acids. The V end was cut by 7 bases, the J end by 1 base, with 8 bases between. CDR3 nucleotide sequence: TGTGCCACCAGGGCATCTGGCACAGATACGCAGTATTTT. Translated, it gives CATRASGTDTQYF.